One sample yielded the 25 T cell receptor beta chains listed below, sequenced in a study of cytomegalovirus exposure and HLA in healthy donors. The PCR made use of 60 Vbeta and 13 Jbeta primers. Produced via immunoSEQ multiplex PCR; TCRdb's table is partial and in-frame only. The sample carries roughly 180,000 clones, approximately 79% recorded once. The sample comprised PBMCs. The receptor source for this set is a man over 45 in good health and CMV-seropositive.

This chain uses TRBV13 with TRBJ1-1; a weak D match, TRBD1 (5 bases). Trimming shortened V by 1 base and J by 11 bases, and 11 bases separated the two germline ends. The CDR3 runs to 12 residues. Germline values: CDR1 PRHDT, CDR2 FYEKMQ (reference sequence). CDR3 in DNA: TGTGCCAGCAGCTTAGAAACGGGGGAGGCTTTCTTT. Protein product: CASSLETGEAFF. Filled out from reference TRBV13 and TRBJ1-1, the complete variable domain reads AAGVIQSPRHLIKEKRETATLKCYPIPRHDTVYWYQQGPGQDPQFLISFYEKMQSDKGSIPDRFSAQQFSDYHSELNMSSLELGDSALYFCASSLETGEAFFGQGTRLTVV.

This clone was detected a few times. The CDR3 region is CASNLGGLDNSPLHF. CDR3 DNA: TGTGCCAGCAATTTGGGGGGGCTTGATAATTCACCCCTCCACTTT. The genes are TRBV28 and TRBJ1-6; the D gene is possibly TRBD1 (6 bases). This CDR3 spans 15 amino acids. V was cut by 7 bases and J by 5 bases, with 15 bases left in between. Germline CDR1 reads MDHEN; CDR2 reads SYDVKM.

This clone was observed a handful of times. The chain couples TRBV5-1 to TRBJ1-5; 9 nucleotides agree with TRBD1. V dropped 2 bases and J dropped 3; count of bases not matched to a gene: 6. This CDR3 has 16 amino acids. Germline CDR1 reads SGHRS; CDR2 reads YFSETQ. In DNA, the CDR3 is TGCGCCAGCAGCTTTGATGGGACAGGGATCAATCAGCCCCAGCATTTT. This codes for CASSFDGTGINQPQHF.

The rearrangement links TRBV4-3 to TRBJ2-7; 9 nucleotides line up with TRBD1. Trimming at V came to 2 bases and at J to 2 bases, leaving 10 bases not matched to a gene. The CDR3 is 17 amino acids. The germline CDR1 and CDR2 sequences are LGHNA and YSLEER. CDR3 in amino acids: CASSQTSTGQGPYEQYF. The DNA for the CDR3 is TGCGCCAGCAGCCAAACCTCAACGGGACAGGGCCCCTACGAGCAGTACTTC.

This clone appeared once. The chain's CDR3 is CSTLGTGDEQYF. The CDR3 region has the DNA TGCAGTACTCTAGGGACAGGTGACGAGCAGTACTTC. This rearrangement joins TRBV29-1 to TRBJ2-7; 8 nucleotides line up with TRBD1. Germline V gene sequence: CDR1 SQVTM, CDR2 ANQGSEA. The CDR3 extends over 12 amino acids.

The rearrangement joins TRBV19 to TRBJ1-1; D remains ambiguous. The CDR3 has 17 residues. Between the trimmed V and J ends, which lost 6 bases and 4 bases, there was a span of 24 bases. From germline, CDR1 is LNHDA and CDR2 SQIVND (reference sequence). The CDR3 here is CASRESGNRPGSTEAFF. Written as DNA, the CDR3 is TGTGCCAGTAGAGAGTCCGGGAACCGACCCGGGAGCACTGAAGCTTTCTTT.

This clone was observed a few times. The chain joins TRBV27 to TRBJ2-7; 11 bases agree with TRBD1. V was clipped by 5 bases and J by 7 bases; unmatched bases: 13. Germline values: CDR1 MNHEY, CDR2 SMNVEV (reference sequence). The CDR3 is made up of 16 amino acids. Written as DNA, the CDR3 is TGTGCCAGCAGTCCAATCAGCGGACAGGGGGCGTATGAGCAGTACTTC. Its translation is CASSPISGQGAYEQYF.

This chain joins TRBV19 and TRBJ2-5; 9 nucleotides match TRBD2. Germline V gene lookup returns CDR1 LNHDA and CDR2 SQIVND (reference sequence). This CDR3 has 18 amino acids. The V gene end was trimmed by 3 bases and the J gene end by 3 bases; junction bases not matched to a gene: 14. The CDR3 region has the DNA TGTGCCAGTAGTATTGCGGGGGGGCCTATCTGGGTGGAAGAGACCCAGTACTTC. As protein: CASSIAGGPIWVEETQYF.

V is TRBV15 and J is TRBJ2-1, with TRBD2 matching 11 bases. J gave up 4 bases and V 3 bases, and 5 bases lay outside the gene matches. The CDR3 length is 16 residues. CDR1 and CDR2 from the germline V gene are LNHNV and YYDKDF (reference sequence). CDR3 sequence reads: CATSSHSGGAYNEQFF. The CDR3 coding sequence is TGTGCCACCAGCAGCCATAGCGGGGGGGCTTACAATGAGCAGTTCTTC.

The CDR3 protein is CASTQNRGLSSYEQYF. The DNA for the CDR3 is TGTGCCAGCACCCAAAACAGGGGGCTCTCTTCCTACGAGCAGTACTTC. The chain uses TRBV28 and TRBJ2-7, with 9 bases matching TRBD1. V was clipped by 7 bases and J by 1 base; unmatched bases: 11. The CDR3 contains 16 residues. In germline, CDR1 is MDHEN, CDR2 SYDVKM. The variable domain in full, with the rest retrieved from reference TRBV28 and TRBJ2-7, is DVKVTQSSRYLVKRTGEKVFLECVQDMDHENMFWYRQDPGLGLRLIYFSYDVKMKEKGDIPEGYSVSREKKERFSLILESASTNQTSMYLCASTQNRGLSSYEQYFGPGTRLTVT.

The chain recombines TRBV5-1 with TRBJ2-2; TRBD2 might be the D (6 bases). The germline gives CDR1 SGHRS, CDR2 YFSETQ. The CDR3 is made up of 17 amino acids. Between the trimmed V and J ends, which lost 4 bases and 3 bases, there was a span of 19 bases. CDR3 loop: CASSLGVGGGDTGELFF. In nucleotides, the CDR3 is TGCGCCAGCAGCCTCGGGGTAGGAGGCGGGGACACCGGGGAGCTGTTTTTT.

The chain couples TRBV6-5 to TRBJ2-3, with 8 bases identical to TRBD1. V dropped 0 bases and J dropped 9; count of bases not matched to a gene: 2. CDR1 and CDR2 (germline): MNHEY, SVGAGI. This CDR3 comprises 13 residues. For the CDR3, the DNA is TGTGCCAGCAGTTACTCAGACAGGGGAACGCAGTATTTT. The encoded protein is CASSYSDRGTQYF.

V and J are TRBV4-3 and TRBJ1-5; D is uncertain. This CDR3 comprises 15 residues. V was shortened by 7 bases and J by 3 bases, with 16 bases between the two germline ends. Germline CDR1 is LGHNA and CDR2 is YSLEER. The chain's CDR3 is CASTLPERFNQPQHF. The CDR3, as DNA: TGCGCCAGCACTCTCCCAGAGCGATTCAATCAGCCCCAGCATTTT.

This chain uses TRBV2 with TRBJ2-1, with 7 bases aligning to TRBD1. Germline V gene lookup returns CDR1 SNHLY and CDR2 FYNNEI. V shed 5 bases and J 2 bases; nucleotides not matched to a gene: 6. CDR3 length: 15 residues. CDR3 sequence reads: CASSPQGITYNEQFF. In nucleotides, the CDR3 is TGTGCCAGCAGTCCACAGGGGATTACCTACAATGAGCAGTTCTTC.

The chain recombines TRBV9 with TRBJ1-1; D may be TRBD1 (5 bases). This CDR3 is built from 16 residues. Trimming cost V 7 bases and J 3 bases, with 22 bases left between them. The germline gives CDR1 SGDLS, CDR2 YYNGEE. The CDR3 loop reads CASGSAGIVGDTEAFF. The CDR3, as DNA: TGTGCCAGCGGTTCGGCAGGGATTGTTGGGGACACTGAAGCTTTCTTT.

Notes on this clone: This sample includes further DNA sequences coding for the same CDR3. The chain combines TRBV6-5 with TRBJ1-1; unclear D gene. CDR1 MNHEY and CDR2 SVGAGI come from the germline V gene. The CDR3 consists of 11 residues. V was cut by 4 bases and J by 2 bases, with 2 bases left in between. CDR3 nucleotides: TGTGCCAGCAGTTCTAACACTGAAGCTTTCTTT. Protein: CASSSNTEAFF.

CDR3 sequence: CASSPPQHTDTQYF. DNA for the CDR3: TGTGCCAGCTCACCACCACAGCACACAGATACGCAGTATTTT. The chain recombines TRBV18 with TRBJ2-3; no firm D call. The CDR3 has 14 residues. CDR1 KGHSH and CDR2 LQKENI come from the germline V gene. V dropped 0 bases and J dropped 2 bases, with 6 bases sitting between them.

CDR3 DNA: TGTGCCAGCAGCTCACCATTACAGGGAGGGGAGACCCAGTACTTC. It yields the protein CASSSPLQGGETQYF. The chain employs TRBV7-2 and TRBJ2-5; D is perhaps TRBD2 (7 bases). Germline V gene sequence: CDR1 SGHTA, CDR2 FQGNSA. Between the trimmed V and J ends, which lost 4 bases and 5 bases, there was a span of 17 bases. The CDR3 extends over 15 amino acids.

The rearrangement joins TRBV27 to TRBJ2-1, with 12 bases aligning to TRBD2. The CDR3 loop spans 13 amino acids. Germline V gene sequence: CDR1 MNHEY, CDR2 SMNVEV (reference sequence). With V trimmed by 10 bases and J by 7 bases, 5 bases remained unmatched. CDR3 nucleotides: TGTGCCACCCTAGCGGGGGGGCGAAATGAGCAGTTCTTC. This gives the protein CATLAGGRNEQFF.

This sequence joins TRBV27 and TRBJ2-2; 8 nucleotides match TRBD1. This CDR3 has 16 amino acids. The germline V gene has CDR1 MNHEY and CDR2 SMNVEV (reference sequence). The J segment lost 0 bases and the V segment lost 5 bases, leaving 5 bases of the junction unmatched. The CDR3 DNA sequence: TGTGCCAGCAGTCCTACGGGACAGGCGAACACCGGGGAGCTGTTTTTT. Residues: CASSPTGQANTGELFF.

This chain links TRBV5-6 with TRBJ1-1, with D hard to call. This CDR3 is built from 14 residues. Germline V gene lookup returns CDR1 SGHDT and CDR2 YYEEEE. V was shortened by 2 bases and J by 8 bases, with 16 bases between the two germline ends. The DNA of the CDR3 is TGTGCCAGCAGCTTCTACAGAGCATCCGGAGAAGCTTTCTTT. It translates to CASSFYRASGEAFF.

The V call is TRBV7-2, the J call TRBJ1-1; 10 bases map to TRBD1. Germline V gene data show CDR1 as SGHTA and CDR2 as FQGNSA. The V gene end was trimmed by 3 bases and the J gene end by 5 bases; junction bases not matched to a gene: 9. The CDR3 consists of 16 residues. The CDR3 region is CASSLGQGRWNTEAFF. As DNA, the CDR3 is TGTGCCAGCAGCTTGGGACAGGGGCGCTGGAATACTGAAGCTTTCTTT. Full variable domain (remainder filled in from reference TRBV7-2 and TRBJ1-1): GAGVSQSPSNKVTEKGKDVELRCDPISGHTALYWYRQSLGQGLEFLIYFQGNSAPDKSGLPSDRFSAERTGGSVSTLTIQRTQQEDSAVYLCASSLGQGRWNTEAFFGQGTRLTVV.

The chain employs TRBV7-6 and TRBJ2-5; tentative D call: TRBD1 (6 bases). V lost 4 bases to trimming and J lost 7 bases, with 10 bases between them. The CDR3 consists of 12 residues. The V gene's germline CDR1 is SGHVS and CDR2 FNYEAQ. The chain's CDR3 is CASSSLRGTQYF. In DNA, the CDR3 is TGTGCCAGCAGCTCCCTCAGGGGGACCCAGTACTTC.

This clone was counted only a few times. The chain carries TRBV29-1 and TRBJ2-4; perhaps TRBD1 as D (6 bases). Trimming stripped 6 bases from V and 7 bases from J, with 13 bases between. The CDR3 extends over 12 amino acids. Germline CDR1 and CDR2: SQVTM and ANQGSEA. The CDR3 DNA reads TGCAGCGTACAGGGTTATAGGAACATTCAGTACTTC. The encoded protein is CSVQGYRNIQYF. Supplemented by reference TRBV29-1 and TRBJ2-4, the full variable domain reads SAVISQKPSRDICQRGTSLTIQCQVDSQVTMMFWYRQQPGQSLTLIATANQGSEATYESGFVIDKFPISRPNLTFSTLTVSNMSPEDSSIYLCSVQGYRNIQYFGAGTRLSVL.

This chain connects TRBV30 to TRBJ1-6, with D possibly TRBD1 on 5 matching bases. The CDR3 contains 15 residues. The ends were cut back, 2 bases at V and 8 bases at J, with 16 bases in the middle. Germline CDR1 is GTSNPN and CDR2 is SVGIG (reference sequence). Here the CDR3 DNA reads TGTGCCTGGAGTATCCCCGGGACTTATTATTCACCCCTCCACTTT. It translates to CAWSIPGTYYSPLHF.